The rows below give T cell receptor beta chains drawn from one sample of a study of Ad26.COV2.S vaccination and SARS-CoV-2 variants. This table comes from immunoSEQ multiplex PCR, and its TCRdb copy is limited to in-frame clones, with some not included. Of some 290,000 clones in the sample, just over 85% were seen once. The material sequenced was peripheral blood, taken in a trial of Ad26.COV2.S vaccine versus placebo. These receptor sequences come from a person aged 18-65 years who received the Ad26.COV2.S COVID-19 vaccine or a placebo. Both conserved end residues are trimmed from each CDR3.

j_call | v_call | cdr3_aa
TRBJ1-1 | TRBV11-2 | ASSFRGTATEAF
TRBJ1-2 | TRBV7-9 | ASSFELNYGYT
TRBJ2-2 | TRBV7-9 | ASSSAGAGNTGELF
TRBJ1-5 | TRBV19 | ASSIEQGNQPQH
TRBJ1-1 | TRBV6-2/TRBV6-3 | ASSLVVGTEAF
TRBJ1-2 | TRBV6-5 | ASRPRVTPYYGYT
TRBJ1-6 | TRBV18 | ASSRDGPNSPLH
TRBJ1-2 | TRBV19 | ASTVPGPPTNYGYT
TRBJ1-3 | TRBV30 | AWSKTGIPGNTIY
TRBJ1-2 | TRBV4-2 | ASSQEEGPIYGYT
TRBJ2-1 | TRBV30 | AWKGGNNEQF
TRBJ1-2 | TRBV6-5 | ASSVPGTGGTGYT
TRBJ2-7 | TRBV4-2 | ASSQDWAEEQY
TRBJ2-3 | TRBV5-4 | ASSFGRDRGTDTQY
TRBJ2-1 | TRBV20-1 | SASLGPEGNEQF
TRBJ2-3 | TRBV12-5 | ASGSRGRDTQY
TRBJ2-3 | TRBV5-1 | ASTPMRGGTDTQY
TRBJ1-1 | TRBV3-1/TRBV3-2 | ASSQGPGNTEAF
TRBJ2-7 | TRBV5-1 | ASSSGTQGPEQY
TRBJ1-2 | TRBV19 | ASSILAGGNGYT